This TCR beta chain was recovered during a study of blood T cells in healthy people across ages. CDR1 and CDR2 from the germline V gene are SEHNR and FQNEAQ (reference sequence). Trimming removed 2 bases at V and 0 bases at J, with 11 bases between. This CDR3 contains 16 residues. Next came a second PCR, run for roughly 6 to 11 cycles, which used a sample-barcoded 5' primer along with a J-beta primer mix. TCRdb re-called the 5' RACE reads through MiXCR, storing one row per CDR3 protein. The table includes about a million distinct CDR3 sequences, roughly 51% detected once. V and J are TRBV7-9 and TRBJ2-1, with TRBD1 as a possible D gene (5 bases). The sequence came from a woman in her sixties in good health. Specimen: blood. CDR3 sequence reads: CASSLWGRSSYNEQFF. The CDR3 DNA reads as TGTGCCAGCAGCTTATGGGGCCGGAGCTCCTACAATGAGCAGTTCTTC.